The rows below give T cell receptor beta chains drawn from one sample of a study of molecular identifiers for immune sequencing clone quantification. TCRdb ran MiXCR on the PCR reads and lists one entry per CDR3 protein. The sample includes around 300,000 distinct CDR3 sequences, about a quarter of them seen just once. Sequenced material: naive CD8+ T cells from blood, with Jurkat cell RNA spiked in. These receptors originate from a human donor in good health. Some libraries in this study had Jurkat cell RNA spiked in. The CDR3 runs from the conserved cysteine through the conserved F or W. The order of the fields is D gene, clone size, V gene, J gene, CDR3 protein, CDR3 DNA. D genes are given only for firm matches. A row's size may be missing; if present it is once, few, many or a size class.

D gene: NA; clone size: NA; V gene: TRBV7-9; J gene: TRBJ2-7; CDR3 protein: CASSLNSWSEGDEQYF; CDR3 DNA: TGTGCCAGCAGCTTAAACTCTTGGTCGGAGGGCGACGAGCAGTACTTC
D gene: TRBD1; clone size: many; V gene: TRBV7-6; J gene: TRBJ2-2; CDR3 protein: CASSPDRVTGELFF; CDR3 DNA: TGTGCCAGCAGCCCGGACAGGGTCACCGGGGAGCTGTTTTTT
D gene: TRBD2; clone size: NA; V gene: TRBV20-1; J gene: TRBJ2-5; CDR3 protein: CSANILGLEWAEPQYF; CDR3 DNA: TGCAGTGCTAATATTCTGGGACTAGAATGGGCAGAGCCCCAGTACTTC
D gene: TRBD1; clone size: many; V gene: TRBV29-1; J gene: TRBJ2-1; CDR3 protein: CSPEQGQGPSSVHNEQFF; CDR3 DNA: TGCAGCCCCGAACAAGGACAGGGACCCTCTAGCGTCCACAATGAGCAGTTCTTC
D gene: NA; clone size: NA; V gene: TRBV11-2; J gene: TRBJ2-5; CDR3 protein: CAGSLFIEADETQYF; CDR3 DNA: TGTGCCGGCAGCTTATTCATTGAGGCGGACGAGACCCAGTACTTC
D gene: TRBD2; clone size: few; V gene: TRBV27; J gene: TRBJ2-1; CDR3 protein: CASSLLAGGPGEQFF; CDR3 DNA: TGTGCCAGCAGTTTACTAGCGGGAGGGCCGGGCGAGCAGTTCTTC
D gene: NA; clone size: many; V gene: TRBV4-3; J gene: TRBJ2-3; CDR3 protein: CASSQDRGISDTQYF; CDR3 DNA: TGCGCCAGCAGCCAAGATCGGGGAATCTCAGATACGCAGTATTTT
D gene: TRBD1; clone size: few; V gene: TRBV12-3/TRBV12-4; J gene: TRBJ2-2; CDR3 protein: CASSPTGGQVTGELFF; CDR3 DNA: TGTGCCAGCAGTCCCACAGGGGGCCAGGTCACCGGGGAGCTGTTTTTT
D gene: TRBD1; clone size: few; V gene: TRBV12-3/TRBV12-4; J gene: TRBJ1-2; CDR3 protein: CASNDRDRGLDGYTF; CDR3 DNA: TGTGCCAGCAACGACCGGGACAGGGGGCTTGACGGCTACACCTTC
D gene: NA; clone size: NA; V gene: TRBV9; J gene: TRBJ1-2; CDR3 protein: CASSVVSSNAPNGYTF; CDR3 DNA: TGTGCCAGCAGCGTAGTAAGCTCCAACGCGCCGAATGGCTACACCTTC
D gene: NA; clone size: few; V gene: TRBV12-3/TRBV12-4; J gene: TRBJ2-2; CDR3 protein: CASSFHERNTGELFF; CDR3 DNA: TGTGCCAGCAGTTTCCACGAGCGGAACACCGGGGAGCTGTTTTTT
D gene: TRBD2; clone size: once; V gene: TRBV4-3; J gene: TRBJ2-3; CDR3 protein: CPTSPMGRGGDTQYF; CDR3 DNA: TGCCCCACCAGCCCAATGGGGCGGGGGGGCGATACGCAGTATTTT
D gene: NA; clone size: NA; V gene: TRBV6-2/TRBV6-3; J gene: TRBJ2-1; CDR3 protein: CASSIHSGYNEQFF; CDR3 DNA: TGTGCCAGCAGTATACATAGCGGATACAATGAGCAGTTCTTC
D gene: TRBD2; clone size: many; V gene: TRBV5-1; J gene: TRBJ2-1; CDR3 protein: CASSLLSGAGYNEQFF; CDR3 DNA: TGCGCCAGCAGCCTACTCAGCGGGGCTGGCTACAATGAGCAGTTCTTC
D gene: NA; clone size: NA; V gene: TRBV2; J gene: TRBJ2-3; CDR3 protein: CASSVGVGLTDTQYF; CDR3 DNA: TGTGCCAGCAGTGTCGGAGTTGGGTTAACAGATACGCAGTATTTT
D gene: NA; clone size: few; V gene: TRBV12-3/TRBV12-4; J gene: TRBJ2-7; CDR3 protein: CASSLQNWDEQYF; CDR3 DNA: TGTGCCAGCAGTCTCCAAAACTGGGACGAGCAGTACTTC
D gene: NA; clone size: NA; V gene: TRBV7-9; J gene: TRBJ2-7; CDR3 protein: CASSSTQTGPYEQYF; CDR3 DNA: TGTGCCAGCAGCTCGACCCAGACAGGTCCTTACGAGCAGTACTTC
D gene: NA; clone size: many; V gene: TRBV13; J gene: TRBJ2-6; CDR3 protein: CASSLALMGGANVLTF; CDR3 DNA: TGTGCCAGCAGCTTAGCCCTCATGGGCGGGGCCAACGTCCTGACTTTC
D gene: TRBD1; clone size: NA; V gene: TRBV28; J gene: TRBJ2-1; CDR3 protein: CASSPPGPGGAQFF; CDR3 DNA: TGTGCCAGCAGTCCGCCCGGGCCAGGGGGTGCGCAGTTCTTC
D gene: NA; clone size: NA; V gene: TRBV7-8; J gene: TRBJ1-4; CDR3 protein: CASTESAANEKLFF; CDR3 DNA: TGTGCCAGCACCGAATCCGCAGCTAATGAAAAACTGTTTTTT
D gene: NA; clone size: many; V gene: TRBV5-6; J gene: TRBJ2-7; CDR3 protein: CASSGPEGVYEQYF; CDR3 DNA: TGTGCCAGCAGCGGTCCCGAGGGCGTCTACGAGCAGTACTTC
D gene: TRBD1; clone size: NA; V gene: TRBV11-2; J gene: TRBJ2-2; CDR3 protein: CASSVGTGGSGELFF; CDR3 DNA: TGTGCCAGCAGCGTAGGGACAGGGGGTTCCGGGGAGCTGTTTTTT
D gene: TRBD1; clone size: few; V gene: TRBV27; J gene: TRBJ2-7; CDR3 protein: CASSLAGTDIPYEQYF; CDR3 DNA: TGTGCCAGCAGTTTAGCCGGGACAGACATCCCCTACGAGCAGTACTTC
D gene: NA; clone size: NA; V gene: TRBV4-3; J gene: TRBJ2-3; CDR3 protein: CASSQEAGGVDTQYF; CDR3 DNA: TGCGCCAGCAGCCAAGAGGCGGGTGGGGTGGATACGCAGTATTTT
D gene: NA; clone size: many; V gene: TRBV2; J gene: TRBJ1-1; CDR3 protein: CASSEALQGEAFF; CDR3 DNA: TGTGCCAGCAGTGAAGCGCTCCAAGGAGAAGCTTTCTTT
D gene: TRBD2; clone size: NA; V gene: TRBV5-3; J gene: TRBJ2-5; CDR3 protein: CASSLSTSGAIGETQYF; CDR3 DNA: TGTGCCAGCAGCTTGAGTACTAGCGGGGCGATCGGGGAGACCCAGTACTTC
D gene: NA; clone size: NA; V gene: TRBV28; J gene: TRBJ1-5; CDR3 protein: CANSLYRVSNRPQHF; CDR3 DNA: TGTGCCAACAGTTTATACAGGGTTAGCAATCGGCCCCAGCATTTT
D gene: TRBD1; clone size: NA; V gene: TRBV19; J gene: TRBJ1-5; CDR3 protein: CASSTSGTGWQPQHF; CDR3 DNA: TGTGCCAGTAGTACTTCCGGGACAGGGTGGCAGCCCCAGCATTTT
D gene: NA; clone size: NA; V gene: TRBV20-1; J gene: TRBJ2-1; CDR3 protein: CSAPGDPSFNEQFF; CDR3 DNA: TGCAGTGCCCCGGGGGACCCCTCCTTCAATGAGCAGTTCTTC
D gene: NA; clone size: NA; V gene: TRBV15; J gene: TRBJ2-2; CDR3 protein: CATLGGSGELFF; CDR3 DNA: TGTGCCACCCTCGGGGGATCCGGGGAGCTGTTTTTT
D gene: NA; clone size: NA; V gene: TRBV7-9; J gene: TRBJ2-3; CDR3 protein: CASDIPGGGGTDTQYF; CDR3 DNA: TGTGCCAGCGACATCCCAGGGGGGGGGGGCACAGATACGCAGTATTTT
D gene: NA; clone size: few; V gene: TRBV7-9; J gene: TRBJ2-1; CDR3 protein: CASSAPPTGRNEQFF; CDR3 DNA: TGTGCCAGCAGCGCCCCACCTACAGGGAGGAATGAGCAGTTCTTC
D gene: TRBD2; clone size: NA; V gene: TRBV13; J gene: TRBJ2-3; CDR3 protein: CASSPLASGFTSTDTQYF; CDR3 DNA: TGTGCCAGCAGCCCCTTGGCTAGCGGATTTACTAGCACAGATACGCAGTATTTT
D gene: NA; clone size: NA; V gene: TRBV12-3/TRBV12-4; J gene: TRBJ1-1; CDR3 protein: CASSLDFMNTEAFF; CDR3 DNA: TGTGCCAGCAGTTTAGATTTCATGAACACTGAAGCTTTCTTT
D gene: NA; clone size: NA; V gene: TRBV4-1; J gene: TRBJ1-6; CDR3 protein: CSSSSGQNSPLHF; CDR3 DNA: TGCTCCAGCAGCTCCGGACAGAATTCACCCCTCCACTTT
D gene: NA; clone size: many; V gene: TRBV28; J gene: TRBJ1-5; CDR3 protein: CASSLWGHQPQHF; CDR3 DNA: TGTGCCAGCAGTCTCTGGGGCCATCAGCCCCAGCATTTT
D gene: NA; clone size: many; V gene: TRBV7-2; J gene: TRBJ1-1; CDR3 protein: CASSLGYGVNTEAFF; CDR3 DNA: TGTGCCAGCAGCTTAGGGTACGGGGTGAACACTGAAGCTTTCTTT
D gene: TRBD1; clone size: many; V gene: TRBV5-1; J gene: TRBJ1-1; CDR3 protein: CASRRQGSEAFF; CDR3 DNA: TGCGCCAGCCGACGACAGGGTAGTGAAGCTTTCTTT
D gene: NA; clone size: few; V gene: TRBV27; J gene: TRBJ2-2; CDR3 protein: CASSLFQNTGELFF; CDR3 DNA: TGTGCCAGCAGTTTATTCCAGAACACCGGGGAGCTGTTTTTT
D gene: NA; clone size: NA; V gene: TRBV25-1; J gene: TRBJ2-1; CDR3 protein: CASRIGGEQFF; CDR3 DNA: TGTGCCAGCAGGATCGGGGGTGAGCAGTTCTTC
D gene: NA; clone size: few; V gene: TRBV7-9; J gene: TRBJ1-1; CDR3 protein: CASSPSRGWTEAFF; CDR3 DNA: TGTGCCAGCAGTCCAAGCCGGGGATGGACTGAAGCTTTCTTT
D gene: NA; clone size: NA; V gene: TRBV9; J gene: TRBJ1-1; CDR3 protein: CASSQSGSLNTEAFF; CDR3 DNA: TGTGCCAGCAGCCAATCGGGAAGCCTTAACACTGAAGCTTTCTTT
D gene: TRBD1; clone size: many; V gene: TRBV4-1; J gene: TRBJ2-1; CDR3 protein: CASSQEMDRVTEQFF; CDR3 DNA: TGCGCCAGCAGCCAAGAAATGGACAGGGTGACTGAGCAGTTCTTC
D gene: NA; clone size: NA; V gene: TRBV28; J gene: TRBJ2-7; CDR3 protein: CASQSWQSYEQYF; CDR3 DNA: TGTGCCAGCCAAAGTTGGCAGTCCTACGAGCAGTACTTC
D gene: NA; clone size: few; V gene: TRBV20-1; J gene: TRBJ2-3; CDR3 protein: CSAENTYTDTQYF; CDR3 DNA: TGCAGTGCGGAAAATACTTACACAGATACGCAGTATTTT
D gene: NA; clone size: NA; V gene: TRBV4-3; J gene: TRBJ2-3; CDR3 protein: CASSPTWSDTQYF; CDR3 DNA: TGCGCCAGCAGCCCGACTTGGTCAGATACGCAGTATTTT
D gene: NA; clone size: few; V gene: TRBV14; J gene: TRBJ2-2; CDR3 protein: CASAGHTTTGELFF; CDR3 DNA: TGTGCCAGCGCGGGACACACAACTACCGGGGAGCTGTTTTTT
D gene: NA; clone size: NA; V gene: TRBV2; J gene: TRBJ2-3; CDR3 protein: CASSEVTNTATQYF; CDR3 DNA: TGTGCCAGCAGTGAAGTAACTAACACAGCTACGCAGTATTTT
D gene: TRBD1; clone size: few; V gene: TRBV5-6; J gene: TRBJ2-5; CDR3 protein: CASGGKTGGSETQYF; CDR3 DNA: TGTGCCAGCGGAGGAAAGACAGGGGGCAGTGAGACCCAGTACTTC
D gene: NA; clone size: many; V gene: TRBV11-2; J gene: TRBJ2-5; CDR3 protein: CASSHLKETQYF; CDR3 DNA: TGTGCCAGCAGCCACCTAAAAGAGACCCAGTACTTC
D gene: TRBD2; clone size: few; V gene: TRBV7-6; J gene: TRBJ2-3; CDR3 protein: CASSLEAGGLTDTQYF; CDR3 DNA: TGTGCCAGCAGCTTAGAGGCGGGGGGCCTTACAGATACGCAGTATTTT
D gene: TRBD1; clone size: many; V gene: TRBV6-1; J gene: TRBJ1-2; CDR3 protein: CASSEWDRGKAYGYTF; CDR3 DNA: TGTGCCAGCAGTGAATGGGACAGGGGAAAGGCCTATGGCTACACCTTC
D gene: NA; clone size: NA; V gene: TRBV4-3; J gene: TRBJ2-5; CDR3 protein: CASNQDLRGQETQYF; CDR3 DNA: TGCGCCAGCAACCAAGATCTTCGGGGGCAAGAGACCCAGTACTTC
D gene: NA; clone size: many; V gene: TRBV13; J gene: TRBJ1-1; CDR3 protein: CASSPRGKGGTEAFF; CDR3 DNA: TGTGCCAGCAGCCCCCGAGGGAAAGGAGGAACTGAAGCTTTCTTT
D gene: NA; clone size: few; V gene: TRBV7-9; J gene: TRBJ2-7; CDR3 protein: CASTQRQAEQYF; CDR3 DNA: TGTGCCAGCACCCAAAGACAAGCCGAGCAGTACTTC
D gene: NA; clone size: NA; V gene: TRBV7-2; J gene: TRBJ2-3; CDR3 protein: CASSSSALGDTQYF; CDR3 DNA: TGTGCCAGCAGCTCCTCGGCCCTAGGAGATACGCAGTATTTT
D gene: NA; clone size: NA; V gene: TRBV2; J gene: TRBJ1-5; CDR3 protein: CASSDGPEVSNQPQHF; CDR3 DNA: TGTGCCAGCAGTGACGGGCCAGAAGTTAGCAATCAGCCCCAGCATTTT
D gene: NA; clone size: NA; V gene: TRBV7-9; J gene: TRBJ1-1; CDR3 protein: CASSSLGPTEAFF; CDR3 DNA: TGTGCCAGCAGCTCCCTAGGTCCAACCGAAGCTTTCTTT
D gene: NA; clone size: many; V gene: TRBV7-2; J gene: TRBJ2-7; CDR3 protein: CASSYYSGYEQYF; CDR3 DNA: TGTGCCAGCAGCTACTACTCCGGATACGAGCAGTACTTC
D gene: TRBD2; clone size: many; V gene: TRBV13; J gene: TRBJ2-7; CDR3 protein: CASSPKVAGEQYF; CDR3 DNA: TGTGCCAGCAGCCCCAAAGTAGCGGGAGAGCAGTACTTC